These 12 T cell receptor beta chains were sequenced from one sample in a study of breast tumors, draining lymph nodes, adjacent tissues. TCRdb reanalysed the multiplex PCR reads using MiXCR and keeps one entry per CDR3 protein. The data hold around 50,000 distinct CDR3 sequences, with about 23% observed a single time. Sequenced material: breast tumor tissue. These receptors were taken from a female donor with breast cancer. Some clones in this sample may be carry-over from other donors' samples.

As to this clonotype: A read error may be the cause here, since a much bigger clone is one base away. The CDR3 here is CASSTPTGTNTGELLF. DNA of the CDR3: TGTGCCAGTAGTACCCCGACAGGGACGAACACCGGGGAGCTGCTTTTT. V gene TRBV19 combines with J gene TRBJ2-2, with 7 bases identical to TRBD1. The germline V gene has CDR1 LNHDA and CDR2 SQIVND (reference sequence). The CDR3 totals 16 residues. Supplemented by reference TRBV19 and TRBJ2-2, the full variable domain reads DGGITQSPKYLFRKEGQNVTLSCEQNLNHDAMYWYRQDPGQGLRLIYYSQIVNDFQKGDIAEGYSVSREKKESFPLTVTSAQKNPTAFYLCASSTPTGTNTGELLFGEGSRLTVL.

The table lists this clonotype with many counts. The DNA for the CDR3 is TGTGCCATCAGTGAGTCGATGGGTGGGGGCAATCAGCCCCAGCATTTT. It is translated as CAISESMGGGNQPQHF. The rearrangement uses TRBV10-3 and TRBJ1-5, with unresolved D. V shed 0 bases and J shed 2 bases, with 11 bases lying between them. Looked up from germline, CDR1 is ENHRY and CDR2 is SYGVKD. CDR3 length: 16 residues.

This clonotype showed up just once. Without the conserved terminal phenylalanine or tryptophan, this CDR3 likely stems from a read error. The chain recombines TRBV6-1 with TRBJ1-2, with a possible D match to TRBD1 (6 bases). Germline values: CDR1 MNHNS, CDR2 SASEGT. Trimming shortened V by 8 bases and J by 4 bases, and 20 bases separated the two germline ends. This CDR3 region has 15 residues. The CDR3 nucleotides read TGTGCCAGCCCTGCGGACAGTGTAGTTCCCTATGGCTACACCTCC. Protein sequence: CASPADSVVPYGYTS.

This clonotype showed up many times. The chain couples TRBV4-2 to TRBJ1-2, with 7 bases that match TRBD1. Germline V gene sequence: CDR1 LGHNA, CDR2 YNFKEQ. The length of the CDR3 is 15 residues. Unmatched junction bases numbered 8, after V lost 4 bases and J lost 3 bases. The CDR3 protein is CASSPRQGIDYGYTF. In DNA form, the CDR3 reads TGTGCCAGCAGCCCCCGACAGGGAATTGACTATGGCTACACCTTC.

This clonotype was seen ten or more times. This chain joins TRBV6-6 and TRBJ1-5; no clear D. V gave up 5 bases and J gave up 3 bases, with 11 bases separating them. The CDR3 is 14 residues long. Per the germline V gene, CDR1 is MNHNY and CDR2 is SVGAGI (reference sequence). The CDR3 is CASSPGRLNQPQHF. The CDR3 DNA reads TGTGCCAGCAGTCCCGGACGGCTCAATCAGCCCCAGCATTTT.

The sample holds a few counts of this clonotype. V usage is TRBV28 and J usage is TRBJ1-5, with D maybe TRBD1 (6 bases). The CDR3 spans 14 residues. The V end lost 10 bases, the J end lost 0 bases, and 13 bases lay between the germline ends. Germline lookup yields CDR1 MDHEN and CDR2 SYDVKM. CDR3 sequence reads: CATKQTGSNQPQHF. CDR3 nucleotides: TGTGCCACCAAACAGACAGGTAGCAATCAGCCCCAGCATTTT.

This clonotype was seen a few times. This chain uses TRBV7-6 with TRBJ1-5, with a weak D call TRBD1 (5 bases). Trimming left V 1 base short and J 7 bases short, with 14 bases between. CDR1 and CDR2 (germline): SGHVS, FNYEAQ. The CDR3 spans 15 residues. The CDR3 coding sequence is TGTGCCAGCAGCTTAGGCGGGGGGGGGGTCCAGCCCCAGCATTTT. Amino acids: CASSLGGGGVQPQHF.

This clonotype was recorded many times. The gene calls are TRBV11-2 and TRBJ2-1; D is perhaps TRBD2 (5 bases). The germline V gene has CDR1 SGHAT and CDR2 FQNNGV. This CDR3 region has 16 residues. Between the trimmed V and J ends, which lost 0 bases and 4 bases, there was a span of 13 bases. The CDR3 sequence is CASSLDPGLPYNEQFF. The CDR3 DNA is TGTGCCAGCAGCTTAGACCCAGGACTGCCGTACAATGAGCAGTTCTTC.

This clonotype was recorded a few times. This sequence joins TRBV19 and TRBJ1-4; no clear D gene. V lost 9 bases and J lost 0, with 11 bases in between. CDR3 length: 14 amino acids. Germline V gene sequence: CDR1 LNHDA, CDR2 SQIVND (reference sequence). CDR3 in amino acids: CASRPGATNEKLFF. Written as DNA, the CDR3 is TGTGCCAGCCGGCCCGGGGCAACTAATGAAAAACTGTTTTTT.

This clonotype was counted many times. The chain is built from TRBV7-3 and TRBJ2-2, with 9 bases identical to TRBD1. This CDR3 has 16 amino acids. CDR1 and CDR2 from the germline V gene are SGHTA and FQGTGA. J lost 7 bases, V lost 5 bases, and 11 bases had no gene match. CDR3 nucleotide sequence: TGTGCCAGCAGCCCTACCGGGACAGGGCAGTTCGGGGAGCTGTTTTTT. It encodes CASSPTGTGQFGELFF.

This clonotype was seen many times. V and J are TRBV7-9 and TRBJ2-3, with 8 bases lining up with TRBD2. J was trimmed by 4 bases and V by 2 bases; bases with no gene match: 5. CDR3 size: 15 residues. Germline V lookup: CDR1 SEHNR, CDR2 FQNEAQ (reference sequence). DNA for the CDR3: TGTGCCAGCAGCTTATCGGGACTAGTGCCAGATACGCAGTATTTT. Translation gives CASSLSGLVPDTQYF.

A note on this clonotype: A read error may be the cause here, since a much bigger clone is one base away. The chain uses TRBV11-2 and TRBJ2-5; D not resolved. CDR1 and CDR2 from the germline V gene are SGHAT and FQNNGV. The CDR3 runs 15 residues. Here the CDR3 DNA reads TGTGCCAGCAGCTTAGGCGCGGCAGATCAAGGGACCCAGTACTTC. It specifies CASSLGAADQGTQYF.